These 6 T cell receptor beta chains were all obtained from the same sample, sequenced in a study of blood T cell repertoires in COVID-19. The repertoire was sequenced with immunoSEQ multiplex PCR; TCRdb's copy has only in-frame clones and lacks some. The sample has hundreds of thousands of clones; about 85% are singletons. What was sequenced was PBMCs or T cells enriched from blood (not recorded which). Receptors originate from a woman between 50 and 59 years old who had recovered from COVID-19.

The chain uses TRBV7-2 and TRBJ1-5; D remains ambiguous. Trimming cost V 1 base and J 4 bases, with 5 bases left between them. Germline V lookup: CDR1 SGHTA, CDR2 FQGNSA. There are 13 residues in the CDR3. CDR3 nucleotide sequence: TGTGCCAGCAGCTTAGGGAGAAATCAGCCCCAGCATTTT. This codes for CASSLGRNQPQHF.

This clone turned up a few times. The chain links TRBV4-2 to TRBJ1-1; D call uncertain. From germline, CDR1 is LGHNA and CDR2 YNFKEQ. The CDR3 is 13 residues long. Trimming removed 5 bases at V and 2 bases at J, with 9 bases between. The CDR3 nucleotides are TGTGCCAGCAGCATAAGAGTTAACACTGAAGCTTTCTTT. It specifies CASSIRVNTEAFF.

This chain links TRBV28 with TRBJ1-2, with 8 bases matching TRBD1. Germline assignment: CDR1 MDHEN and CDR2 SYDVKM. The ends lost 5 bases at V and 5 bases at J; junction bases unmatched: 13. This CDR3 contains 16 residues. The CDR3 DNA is TGTGCCAGCAGTCCAATTTCCGGGACAGGAGGATATGGCTACACCTTC. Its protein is CASSPISGTGGYGYTF.

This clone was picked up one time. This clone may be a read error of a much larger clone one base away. The chain's CDR3 is CASSFGTVNTEAFF. DNA for the CDR3: TGTGCCAGCAGCTTCGGGACAGTGAACACTGAAGCTTTCTTT. The chain employs TRBV7-2 and TRBJ1-1; 7 bases fit TRBD1. The ends lost 3 bases at V and 0 bases at J; junction bases unmatched: 1. Germline CDR1 SGHTA, CDR2 FQGNSA. The CDR3 sequence is 14 residues long.

In DNA, the CDR3 is TGCGCCAGCAGCTTGGAGGGAGACACCATATATTTT. It is translated as CASSLEGDTIYF. The chain uses TRBV5-1 and TRBJ1-3; no clear D gene. This CDR3 has 12 residues. Between the trimmed V and J ends, which lost 0 bases and 8 bases, there was a span of 6 bases. CDR1 SGHRS and CDR2 YFSETQ come from the germline V gene. The full variable domain, with the rest looked up from reference TRBV5-1 and TRBJ1-3, is KAGVTQTPRYLIKTRGQQVTLSCSPISGHRSVSWYQQTPGQGLQFLFEYFSETQRNKGNFPGRFSGRQFSNSRSEMNVSTLELGDSALYLCASSLEGDTIYFGEGSWLTVV.

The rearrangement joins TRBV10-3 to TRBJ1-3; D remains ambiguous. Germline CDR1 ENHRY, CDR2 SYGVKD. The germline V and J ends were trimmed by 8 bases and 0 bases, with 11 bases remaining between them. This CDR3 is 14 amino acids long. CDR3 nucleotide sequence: TGTGCCATCTCCGCGGGTACCTCTGGAAACACCATATATTTT. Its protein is CAISAGTSGNTIYF.